The rows below give T cell receptor beta chains drawn from one sample of a study of cytomegalovirus exposure and HLA in healthy donors. Repertoires were generated with immunoSEQ multiplex PCR, while TCRdb's copy carries only in-frame clones and drops some. In the table there are roughly 150,000 clones, approximately 80% of which are singletons. Sequenced material: PBMCs. Source of these receptors: a young man in good health and CMV-seropositive. CDR3s include the opening cysteine and the closing phenylalanine or tryptophan. D genes are given only for firm matches. Some rows mark clone size as missing; the rest say once, few, many or name a class of expanded clone.

j_gene,abundance,v_gene,len,d_gene,CDR3aa,CDR3nt
TRBJ1-2,.,TRBV5-1,14,TRBD1,CASSLGQIEYGYTF,TGCGCCAGCAGCCTGGGACAGATTGAATATGGCTACACCTTC
TRBJ1-4,.,TRBV6-1,14,TRBD1,CASSRQGANEKLFF,TGTGCCAGCAGCCGACAGGGGGCTAATGAAAAACTGTTTTTT
TRBJ2-5,.,TRBV2,16,.,CASSGLYEEGRETQYF,TGTGCCAGCAGTGGCCTGTACGAGGAAGGTAGAGAGACCCAGTACTTC
TRBJ2-7,.,TRBV5-4,16,TRBD2,CASSGPPSGARNEQYF,TGTGCCAGCAGCGGTCCCCCTAGCGGGGCTCGGAACGAGCAGTACTTC
TRBJ2-7,.,TRBV28,15,TRBD1,CASRVWGTGQYEQYF,TGTGCCAGCAGGGTTTGGGGGACAGGGCAGTACGAGCAGTACTTC
TRBJ1-5,.,TRBV30,17,TRBD1,CAWSVRTGFVGAQPQHF,TGTGCCTGGAGCGTACGGACAGGGTTCGTTGGCGCGCAGCCCCAGCATTTT
TRBJ2-7,.,TRBV9,15,TRBD2,CASSVAGGLSYEQYF,TGTGCCAGCAGCGTAGCGGGGGGACTCTCCTACGAGCAGTACTTC
TRBJ2-7,.,TRBV18,13,.,CASSPLGGSEQYF,TGTGCCAGCTCACCCCTGGGGGGAAGCGAGCAGTACTTC
TRBJ1-1,medium-sized,TRBV19,13,.,CASSTTGVLEAFF,TGTGCCAGTAGTACTACAGGAGTTCTTGAAGCTTTCTTT
TRBJ1-4,.,TRBV5-8,14,.,CASSLPGMEEKLFF,TGTGCCAGCAGCTTGCCCGGGATGGAGGAAAAACTGTTTTTT
TRBJ1-3,.,TRBV30,13,.,CAWSRRGGNTIYF,TGTGCCTGGAGCCGCAGGGGAGGAAACACCATATATTTT
TRBJ2-7,few,TRBV5-4,16,TRBD1,CASSLGGTGGVVEQYF,TGTGCCAGCAGCTTGGGGGGGACAGGGGGCGTTGTCGAGCAGTACTTC
TRBJ2-7,.,TRBV11-2,16,.,CASTAGGPGPGREQYF,TGTGCCAGCACCGCCGGGGGGCCGGGACCTGGGAGGGAGCAGTACTTC
TRBJ2-3,few,TRBV29-1,13,TRBD1,CSVNRGRTDTQYF,TGCAGCGTCAACAGGGGGCGCACAGATACGCAGTATTTT
TRBJ2-2,.,TRBV5-1,14,.,CASSSDSNTGELFF,TGCGCCAGCAGCTCGGACAGTAACACCGGGGAGCTGTTTTTT
TRBJ2-5,.,TRBV5-6,14,TRBD1,CASSSGQGAETQYF,TGTGCCAGCAGCTCGGGACAGGGGGCGGAGACCCAGTACTTC
TRBJ2-7,.,TRBV6-1,15,TRBD1,CASSVPGQGAYEQYF,TGTGCCAGCAGTGTTCCGGGACAGGGGGCCTACGAGCAGTACTTC
TRBJ2-7,few,TRBV7-3,13,TRBD1,CASSADREYEQYF,TGTGCCAGCAGCGCGGACAGGGAGTATGAGCAGTACTTC
TRBJ2-5,.,TRBV9,16,.,CASSVAGASAQETQYF,TGTGCCAGCAGCGTAGCTGGGGCTAGCGCACAAGAGACCCAGTACTTC
TRBJ1-1,once,TRBV5-4,13,.,CASSLASNTEAFF,TGTGCCAGCAGCTTGGCCTCGAACACTGAAGCTTTCTTT
TRBJ1-1,.,TRBV10-3,14,TRBD1,CAISGTGGNTEAFF,TGTGCCATCAGTGGGACAGGGGGGAACACTGAAGCTTTCTTT
TRBJ2-1,.,TRBV6-4,15,TRBD2,CASSDSSGSYNEQFF,TGTGCCAGCAGTGACTCTAGCGGGTCCTACAATGAGCAGTTCTTC
TRBJ2-5,.,TRBV25-1,17,TRBD1,CASSEGVGQGVLETQYF,TGTGCCAGCAGTGAAGGGGTTGGACAGGGGGTCCTGGAGACCCAGTACTTC
TRBJ2-3,.,TRBV27,16,TRBD2,CASSLTSEKPTDTQYF,TGTGCCAGCAGTTTAACTAGCGAGAAACCCACAGATACGCAGTATTTT
TRBJ2-3,.,TRBV4-1,16,.,CASSQGGQRITDTQYF,TGCGCCAGCAGCCAGGGCGGACAGAGGATCACAGATACGCAGTATTTT
TRBJ2-5,.,TRBV12-5,16,TRBD1,CASGAPDRSHAETQYF,TGTGCTAGTGGTGCCCCGGACAGGAGCCATGCGGAGACCCAGTACTTC
TRBJ2-3,few,TRBV5-1,17,TRBD2,CASSLAWTSGGTDTQYF,TGCGCCAGCAGCTTGGCCTGGACTAGCGGGGGCACAGATACGCAGTATTTT
TRBJ2-5,.,TRBV13,16,.,CASSSVRGSAGETQYF,TGTGCCAGCAGTTCGGTGAGGGGGTCGGCAGGAGAGACCCAGTACTTC
TRBJ2-6,once,TRBV27,15,.,CASRDRPSGANVLTF,TGTGCCAGCAGGGACAGACCCTCTGGGGCCAACGTCCTGACTTTC
TRBJ2-7,.,TRBV14,13,.,CASSQELGQPQYF,TGTGCCAGCAGCCAAGAATTGGGCCAGCCGCAGTACTTC
TRBJ2-7,.,TRBV11-2,14,.,CASSLALATYEQYF,TGTGCCAGCAGCTTAGCTCTGGCAACCTACGAGCAGTACTTC
TRBJ1-2,few,TRBV7-9,12,.,CASSSPEYGYTF,TGTGCCAGCAGCTCTCCTGAGTATGGCTACACCTTC
TRBJ1-5,.,TRBV9,14,TRBD1,CASSPGQFNQPQHF,TGTGCCAGCAGTCCGGGACAGTTCAATCAGCCCCAGCATTTT
TRBJ2-7,.,TRBV6-5,13,.,CASSYRTQYEQYF,TGTGCCAGCAGTTACAGAACTCAATACGAGCAGTACTTC
TRBJ2-7,.,TRBV7-2,16,TRBD1,CASSLGGQGAAYEQYF,TGTGCCAGCAGCTTAGGGGGGCAGGGGGCAGCCTACGAGCAGTACTTC
TRBJ1-5,.,TRBV2,15,.,CASDKGDRRNQPQHF,TGTGCCAGCGACAAAGGAGACAGGCGCAATCAGCCCCAGCATTTT
TRBJ1-3,.,TRBV6-1,15,.,CASSKTHSSGNTIYF,TGTGCCAGCAGTAAGACTCACTCCTCTGGAAACACCATATATTTT
TRBJ1-2,.,TRBV9,12,.,CASSVRGEGYTF,TGTGCCAGCAGCGTCCGGGGGGAGGGCTACACCTTC
TRBJ2-7,.,TRBV4-1,15,TRBD2,CASSQEAGGSYEQYF,TGCGCCAGCAGCCAAGAGGCGGGGGGATCGTACGAGCAGTACTTC
TRBJ1-3,.,TRBV4-1,15,.,CASSLTAFSGNTIYF,TGCGCCAGCAGCCTGACAGCCTTCTCTGGAAACACCATATATTTT
TRBJ2-5,.,TRBV19,15,.,CASNNLGARGETQYF,TGTGCCAGTAATAACCTGGGGGCGCGGGGGGAGACCCAGTACTTC
TRBJ1-3,.,TRBV30,15,TRBD1,CAWSLGQGFGNTIYF,TGTGCCTGGAGTCTAGGACAGGGGTTTGGAAACACCATATATTTT
TRBJ1-5,.,TRBV30,13,.,CAWSAGVGQPQHF,TGTGCCTGGAGTGCAGGGGTTGGTCAGCCCCAGCATTTT